The sequence of this TCR beta chain was determined in a study of cytomegalovirus exposure and HLA in healthy donors. Study as a whole: In terms of ancestry, the Caucasian-associated cluster contained 81% of the approximately 400 genotyped donors. Study observations and caveats: In a later analysis, across HLA loci, associated TCR counts were highest for DRB1, lowest for HLA-C. Reported results showed that the classifier diagnosed cytomegalovirus status with high specificity and sensitivity.

PCR employed 60 Vbeta and 13 Jbeta primers. Generated by immunoSEQ multiplex PCR, the TCRdb table keeps only in-frame clones and is missing some. The data contain roughly 140,000 clones, just under 85% of them singletons. This clone was detected only once. The antigen is undetermined. V was pared by 0 bases and J by 7 bases, with 9 bases between. The CDR3 is 13 residues long. Germline V gene lookup returns CDR1 ENHRY and CDR2 SYGVKD. The chain has TRBV10-3 and TRBJ1-1; D is unresolved. Sequences were obtained from PBMCs. This TCR was sampled from a man aged 35-49 years in good health and CMV-seropositive. The CDR3 DNA reads as TGTGCCATCAGTGAGTCGGTACAGTTTGAAGCTTTCTTT. This sequence encodes CAISESVQFEAFF.